Each of the 27 T cell receptor beta chains below was sequenced from the same sample in a study of cytomegalovirus exposure and HLA in healthy donors. Vbeta (60) and Jbeta (13) primers were used in the PCR. The table came from immunoSEQ multiplex PCR; TCRdb's copy has only in-frame clones and leaves some out. The data contain around 79,000 clones, over 65% of them singletons. Source material: PBMCs. These receptor sequences come from a woman aged 40 to 50 in good health and CMV-seropositive.

The gene calls are TRBV9 and TRBJ2-2, with 7 positions matching TRBD2. CDR1 is SGDLS, CDR2 YYNGEE, per germline. J was trimmed by 3 bases and V by 3 bases; bases with no gene match: 8. This CDR3 has 16 residues. The CDR3 is CASSGGFRGDTGELFF. In DNA, the CDR3 is TGTGCCAGCAGCGGTGGGTTTCGGGGGGACACCGGGGAGCTGTTTTTT.

The chain carries TRBV13 and TRBJ1-2, with D possibly being TRBD1 (5 bases). There are 16 residues in the CDR3. V lost 3 bases and J lost 2, with 16 bases in between. Germline values: CDR1 PRHDT, CDR2 FYEKMQ (reference sequence). The CDR3 spells CASSFYRLGGNYGYTF. For the CDR3, the DNA is TGTGCCAGCAGCTTCTATCGCTTGGGGGGAAACTATGGCTACACCTTC.

This clone has just one count. The V call is TRBV15, the J call TRBJ2-7, with TRBD1 matching 8 bases. CDR3 size: 16 residues. The V and J ends lost 0 bases and 8 bases, in that order; junction bases with no gene match: 12. Looked up from germline, CDR1 is LNHNV and CDR2 is YYDKDF (reference sequence). The CDR3 sequence is CATSRDFWTGNKQQYF. The CDR3 DNA sequence: TGTGCCACCAGCAGAGATTTTTGGACAGGGAACAAACAGCAGTACTTC. Full variable domain (remainder filled in from reference TRBV15 and TRBJ2-7): DAMVIQNPRYQVTQFGKPVTLSCSQTLNHNVMYWYQQKSSQAPKLLFHYYDKDFNNEADTPDNFQSRRPNTSFCFLDIRSPGLGDTAMYLCATSRDFWTGNKQQYFGPGTRLTVT.

The chain carries TRBV6-1 and TRBJ2-5, with 9 bases that match TRBD1. The CDR3 loop spans 15 amino acids. Germline lookup yields CDR1 MNHNS and CDR2 SASEGT. V lost 4 bases to trimming and J lost 4 bases; unmatched junction nucleotides: 7. The CDR3 reads CASSGLQGARETQYF. The CDR3 DNA sequence: TGTGCCAGCAGTGGGTTACAGGGGGCGAGAGAGACCCAGTACTTC.

CDR3: CASSLVEGDTQYF. In nucleotides, the CDR3 is TGTGCCAGCAGCTTGGTGGAGGGAGATACGCAGTATTTT. J is TRBJ2-3 and V is TRBV5-4, with D perhaps matching TRBD2 (6 bases). CDR3 length equals 13 residues. CDR1 is SGHNT, CDR2 YYREEE, per germline (reference sequence). V was shortened by 0 bases and J by 5 bases, with 7 bases between the two germline ends.

Here the CDR3 reads CASSLSMRGRAAHEQYF. Here the CDR3 DNA reads TGTGCCAGCAGTTTATCCATGCGCGGGAGGGCCGCACACGAGCAGTACTTC. The chain links TRBV28 to TRBJ2-7; TRBD2 aligns across 9 bases. Germline V CDR1 and CDR2: MDHEN, SYDVKM. CDR3 size: 17 residues. J gave up 5 bases and V 1 base, and 12 bases lay outside the gene matches.

The gene calls are TRBV12-2 and TRBJ2-5; TRBD2 is the table's D call and was not checked against the DNA. TRBV12-2 counts as a pseudogene. The CDR3 sequence is 15 residues long. The CDR3 reads CASRLVPGPWETQYF. CDR3 DNA sequence: TGTGCAAGTCGCTTAGTGCCGGGTCCGTGGGAGACCCAGTACTTC.

This clone turned up a few times. V is TRBV19 and J is TRBJ2-7; TRBD1 might be the D (6 bases). This CDR3 spans 13 amino acids. In germline, CDR1 is LNHDA, CDR2 SQIVND (reference sequence). V gave up 6 bases and J gave up 2 bases, with 11 bases separating them. In DNA, the CDR3 is TGTGCCAGTAGCCGGGACACAACCTACGAGCAGTACTTC. Translated, it gives CASSRDTTYEQYF.

The chain carries TRBV5-1 and TRBJ2-5; weak D call: TRBD2 (6 bases). Germline V lookup: CDR1 SGHRS, CDR2 YFSETQ. The V end was cut by 2 bases, the J end by 2 bases, with 7 bases between. This CDR3 spans 13 amino acids. The CDR3: CASSFGGQETQYF. In DNA form, the CDR3 reads TGCGCCAGCAGCTTTGGGGGGCAAGAGACCCAGTACTTC.

This chain joins TRBV5-5 and TRBJ1-3; 7 bases fit TRBD1. With V trimmed by 2 bases and J by 4 bases, 9 bases remained unmatched. CDR1 and CDR2 (germline): SGHKS, YYEKEE (reference sequence). CDR3 length: 16 amino acids. The CDR3 DNA sequence: TGTGCCAGCAGCTTAACGGCCACAGGGGTCGGAAACACCATATATTTT. Encoded protein: CASSLTATGVGNTIYF.

The chain combines TRBV7-8 with TRBJ2-7; TRBD1 matches at 9 bases. After removal of 5 bases from V and 3 bases from J, the junction contained 11 bases not matched to a gene. Germline V gene sequence: CDR1 SGHVS, CDR2 FQNEAQ. This CDR3 is built from 16 residues. The CDR3 DNA follows: TGTGCCAGCAGCCTCGCTCGGGACAGGGAAGACTACGAGCAGTACTTC. Protein product: CASSLARDREDYEQYF. Looking up the rest from reference TRBV7-8 and TRBJ2-7 gives the full variable domain: GAGVSQSPRYKVAKRGQDVALRCDPISGHVSLFWYQQALGQGPEFLTYFQNEAQLDKSGLPSDRFFAERPEGSVSTLKIQRTQQEDSAVYLCASSLARDREDYEQYFGPGTRLTVT.

The chain has TRBV27 and TRBJ1-1; no clear D gene. The CDR3 totals 13 residues. The germline V and J ends were trimmed by 4 bases and 3 bases, with 9 bases remaining between them. Looked up from germline, CDR1 is MNHEY and CDR2 is SMNVEV (reference sequence). The DNA of the CDR3 is TGTGCCAGCAGTTCGTTCGGGGACACTGAAGCTTTCTTT. It yields the protein CASSSFGDTEAFF.

The chain employs TRBV19 and TRBJ2-1; D remains unclear. Germline CDR1 reads LNHDA; CDR2 reads SQIVND (reference sequence). This CDR3 comprises 12 residues. V lost 6 bases, J lost 12 bases, and 15 bases lay in between. CDR3 amino acids: CASSQPPTVQFF. CDR3 bases: TGTGCCAGTAGCCAACCCCCTACAGTGCAGTTCTTC.

Written as DNA, the CDR3 is TGCGCCACCGGGCCCGGGACAGGAGTTTACAATGAGCAGTTCTTC. Protein: CATGPGTGVYNEQFF. This sequence joins TRBV4-3 and TRBJ2-1; 8 positions match TRBD1. Germline CDR1 LGHNA, CDR2 YSLEER. The CDR3 is made up of 15 amino acids. The V gene end was trimmed by 10 bases and the J gene end by 4 bases; junction bases not matched to a gene: 12.

The chain carries TRBV16 and TRBJ1-2; TRBD1 aligns across 7 bases. The CDR3 has 12 amino acids. J gave up 7 bases and V 4 bases, and 3 bases lay outside the gene matches. Per germline, CDR1 KGHSY and CDR2 FQNENV. CDR3 amino acids: CASSPQGLGYTF. In DNA form, the CDR3 reads TGTGCCAGCAGCCCACAGGGGCTTGGCTACACCTTC.

V usage is TRBV6-5 and J usage is TRBJ1-4; tentatively, D is TRBD1 (6 bases). The CDR3 has 16 residues. Germline V gene sequence: CDR1 MNHEY, CDR2 SVGAGI. V lost 2 bases and J lost 8, with 18 bases in between. The CDR3 nucleotides are TGTGCCAGCAGTTACCTCCGGACAGCCGGTCGGGAAAAACTGTTTTTT. Protein sequence: CASSYLRTAGREKLFF.

The rearrangement joins TRBV2 to TRBJ2-7; D possibly corresponds to TRBD2 (6 bases). Germline loops: CDR1 SNHLY, CDR2 FYNNEI. There are 13 residues in the CDR3. V was cut by 7 bases and J by 2 bases, with 12 bases left in between. CDR3 DNA sequence: TGTGCCAGCAAAGTGGGAGGTACCTACGAGCAGTACTTC. It codes for CASKVGGTYEQYF.

The chain employs TRBV7-8 and TRBJ1-1; no definite D call. V was trimmed by 3 bases and J by 4 bases, leaving 9 bases between them. This CDR3 is 13 amino acids long. The germline V gene has CDR1 SGHVS and CDR2 FQNEAQ. The CDR3 region has the DNA TGTGCCAGCAGCTTGAGGGTCGCCACTGAAGCTTTCTTT. Its protein product is CASSLRVATEAFF.

The chain employs TRBV7-2 and TRBJ2-7; TRBD1 matches at 9 bases. V was clipped by 6 bases and J by 6 bases; unmatched bases: 12. CDR1 and CDR2 (germline): SGHTA, FQGNSA. The CDR3 has 15 amino acids. CDR3 sequence reads: CASRLRTGDLVEQYF. The CDR3 nucleotides are TGTGCCAGCAGGCTTAGGACAGGGGACTTGGTCGAGCAGTACTTC.

The V gene is TRBV29-1, the J gene TRBJ1-2; D not resolved. Germline assignment: CDR1 SQVTM and CDR2 ANQGSEA. This CDR3 has 13 amino acids. V was shortened by 3 bases and J by 4 bases, with 12 bases between the two germline ends. CDR3 sequence: CSVDPGGTYGYTF. The DNA of the CDR3 is TGCAGCGTTGACCCAGGAGGTACCTATGGCTACACCTTC.

The rearrangement joins TRBV5-5 to TRBJ2-2, with TRBD1 matching over 7 bases. Germline assignment: CDR1 SGHKS and CDR2 YYEKEE (reference sequence). The CDR3 has 15 amino acids. J was trimmed by 4 bases and V by 4 bases; bases with no gene match: 7. CDR3 sequence reads: CASSPYNRGTGELFF. CDR3 DNA sequence: TGTGCCAGCAGCCCATATAACAGGGGCACCGGGGAGCTGTTTTTT.

The gene calls are TRBV4-2 and TRBJ1-1, with D possibly being TRBD1 (6 bases). The CDR3 contains 14 residues. Germline V gene lookup returns CDR1 LGHNA and CDR2 YNFKEQ. Trimming removed 0 bases from V and 5 bases from J, with 10 bases in between. The CDR3 protein is CASSQEAGVTEAFF. The DNA for the CDR3 is TGTGCCAGCAGCCAAGAGGCAGGGGTAACTGAAGCTTTCTTT.

This sequence joins TRBV6-5 and TRBJ2-7; TRBD2 matches at 7 bases. CDR3 length equals 13 residues. From germline, CDR1 is MNHEY and CDR2 SVGAGI. Germline trimming cut 5 bases from V and 2 bases from J; bases unmatched to any gene: 3. The CDR3 DNA reads as TGTGCCAGCAGTCGCGGACTAGCCTACGAGCAGTACTTC. Its protein product is CASSRGLAYEQYF.

The chain joins TRBV27 to TRBJ2-6, with D perhaps TRBD2 (6 bases). Germline-derived CDR1 and CDR2 are MNHEY and SMNVEV (reference sequence). This CDR3 is built from 17 residues. Trimming took 4 bases from V and 0 from J, leaving 13 bases between them. CDR3 bases: TGTGCCAGCAGTTACATCGGAGGGATCTCTGGGGCCAACGTCCTGACTTTC. Translated, it gives CASSYIGGISGANVLTF.

V is TRBV7-9 and J is TRBJ2-3; 9 bases align to TRBD2. The J segment lost 6 bases and the V segment lost 4 bases, leaving 5 bases of the junction unmatched. In germline, CDR1 is SEHNR, CDR2 FQNEAQ (reference sequence). The CDR3 is 14 residues long. The DNA of the CDR3 is TGTGCCAGCAGCTCGGGACTAGCTGTGGATACGCAGTATTTT. Translated, it gives CASSSGLAVDTQYF.

The table lists this clone with a count of one. This chain joins TRBV7-2 and TRBJ1-3, with a weak D call TRBD1 (5 bases). V gave up 1 base and J gave up 0 bases, with 16 bases separating them. This CDR3 spans 18 amino acids. Germline V lookup: CDR1 SGHTA, CDR2 FQGNSA. Here the CDR3 reads CASSLDPPGTISGNTIYF. CDR3 nucleotide sequence: TGTGCCAGCAGCTTAGATCCCCCAGGGACTATCTCTGGAAACACCATATATTTT.

This clone was recorded once. The chain combines TRBV6-6 with TRBJ1-1; D is unresolved. This CDR3 spans 14 amino acids. The V and J ends lost 8 bases and 3 bases respectively, with 16 bases between them. The germline CDR1 and CDR2 sequences are MNHNY and SVGAGI (reference sequence). CDR3 in amino acids: CASHPPGRDTEAFF. CDR3 bases: TGTGCCAGCCACCCTCCAGGCCGCGACACTGAAGCTTTCTTT.